One and the same sample provided the 2 T cell receptor beta chains below, sequenced in a study of graft-versus-host responses after intestinal transplantation. Sequencing was performed with immunoSEQ multiplex PCR; in TCRdb, only in-frame clones are kept and a portion is missing. The sample lists under 100,000 clones, about four fifths seen once, with approximately 0.78% in the top ten. No antigens are known for them. Sequencing used unstimulated CD4+ T cells sorted from spleen or lymph node cells, obtained before intestinal transplant. The receptor source for this set is a human donor who received an intestinal transplant.

Regarding this clone: The junction departs from germline at one end; a sequencing error may be responsible. The chain employs TRBV7-9 and TRBJ2-1; 15 bases are a match to TRBD2. The germline V gene encodes CDR1 SEHNR and CDR2 FQNEAQ (reference sequence). The CDR3 runs to 14 residues. CDR3 in DNA: TGTGCCAGCAGCTCCGGGACTAGCGGGGGGCGGACAGTCTTC. Its translation: CASSSGTSGGRTVF.

This rearrangement joins TRBV5-1 to TRBJ2-5, with a tentative D call TRBD2 (7 bases). The DNA matches TRBJ2-7 better at its end, which makes the J call doubtful. This CDR3 has 14 residues. Per germline, CDR1 SGHRS and CDR2 YFSETQ. The DNA for the CDR3 is TGCGCCAGCCGGGGGGTAGGGGGTTCCTACGAGCAGTACTTC. Translating gives CASRGVGGSYEQYF.